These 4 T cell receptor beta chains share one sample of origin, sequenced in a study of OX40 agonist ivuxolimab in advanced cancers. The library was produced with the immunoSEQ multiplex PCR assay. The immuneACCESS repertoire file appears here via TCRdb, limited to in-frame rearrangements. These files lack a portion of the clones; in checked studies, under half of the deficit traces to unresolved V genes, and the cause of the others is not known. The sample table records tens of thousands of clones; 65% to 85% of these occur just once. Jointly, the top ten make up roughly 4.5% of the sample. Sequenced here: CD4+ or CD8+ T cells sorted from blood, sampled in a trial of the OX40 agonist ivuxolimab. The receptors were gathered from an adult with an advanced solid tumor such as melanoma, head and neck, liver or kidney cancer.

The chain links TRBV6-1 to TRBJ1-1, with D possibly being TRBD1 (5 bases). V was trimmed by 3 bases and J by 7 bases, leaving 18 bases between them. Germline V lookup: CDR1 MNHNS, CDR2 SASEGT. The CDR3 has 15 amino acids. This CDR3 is CASSDGGTPFGEAFF. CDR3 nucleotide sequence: TGTGCCAGCAGTGATGGGGGGACCCCTTTCGGTGAAGCTTTCTTT.

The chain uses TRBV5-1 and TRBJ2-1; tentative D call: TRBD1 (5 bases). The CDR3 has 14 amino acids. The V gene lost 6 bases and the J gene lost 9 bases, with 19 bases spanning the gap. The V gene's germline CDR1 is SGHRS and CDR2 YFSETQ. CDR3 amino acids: CASIDPKGNGEQFF. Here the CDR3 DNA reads TGCGCCAGCATAGACCCGAAGGGGAACGGTGAGCAGTTCTTC.

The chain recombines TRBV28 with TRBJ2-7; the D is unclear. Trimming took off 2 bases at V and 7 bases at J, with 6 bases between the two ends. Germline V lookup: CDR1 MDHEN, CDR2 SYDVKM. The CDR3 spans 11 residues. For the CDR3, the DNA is TGTGCCAGCAGTTTAGCGAGAGAGCAGTACTTC. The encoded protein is CASSLAREQYF.

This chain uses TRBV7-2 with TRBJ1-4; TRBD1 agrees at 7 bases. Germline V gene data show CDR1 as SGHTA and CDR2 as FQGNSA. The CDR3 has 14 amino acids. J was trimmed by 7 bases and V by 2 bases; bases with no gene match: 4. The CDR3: CASSLFGQVEKLFF. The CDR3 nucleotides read TGTGCCAGCAGCTTATTTGGACAGGTTGAAAAACTGTTTTTT.